What follows are 21 T cell receptor beta chains derived from one specimen sequenced in a study of shared clonotypes between healthy human individuals. Naive CD8 cells lacked CD45RO and underwent positive selection for CCR7, leaving out terminally differentiated effector memory CD45RA+ cells. Profiling relied on immunoSEQ multiplex PCR, and the TCRdb table lists in-frame clones only, not all of them. Found here are about 2.1 million clones, just under 95% of them singletons; the top ten hold 1.5% to 2%. The sample consisted of naive CD8+ T cells from PBMCs. All receptors come from a man aged 18 to 29 in good health. Some clones in this sample may be carry-over from other donors' samples.

A few counts support this clone. The V gene is TRBV4-1, the J gene TRBJ1-1; D remains unclear. Germline loops: CDR1 MGHRA, CDR2 YSYEKL. CDR3 length: 15 amino acids. V lost 1 base, J lost 1 base, and 10 bases lay in between. CDR3 protein: CASSQVFQQNTEAFF. The CDR3 DNA is TGCGCCAGCAGCCAAGTCTTCCAGCAGAACACTGAAGCTTTCTTT.

The V gene is TRBV15, the J gene TRBJ2-2; 7 bases agree with TRBD2. The CDR3 has 15 residues. Germline V gives CDR1 LNHNV, CDR2 YYDKDF (reference sequence). V was pared by 1 base and J by 6 bases, with 5 bases of the junction left unmatched. The CDR3 DNA follows: TGTGCCACCAGCAGAGTGGGACGGGAGGCCGGGGAGCTGTTTTTT. Translation gives CATSRVGREAGELFF.

This clone showed up just once. One end of the junction does not line up with germline, which may come from a read error. The genes are TRBV28 and TRBJ2-7; maybe TRBD2 (5 bases). This CDR3 has 11 residues. CDR1 MDHEN and CDR2 SYDVKM come from the germline V gene. The CDR3 DNA reads TGTGCCAGCAGTATCCTTAGCGAGGAGTACTTC. It is translated as CASSILSEEYF.

This clone has only one observation. The J gene is TRBJ2-7, the V gene TRBV7-9; 14 bases match TRBD2. CDR1 is SEHNR and CDR2 is FQNEAQ in the germline V gene (reference sequence). This CDR3 spans 15 amino acids. Trimming removed 7 bases from V and 4 bases from J; junction bases left unmatched: 6. CDR3 sequence reads: CASTPGLAGVYEQYF. The CDR3 DNA reads TGTGCCAGCACCCCGGGACTAGCGGGAGTTTACGAGCAGTACTTC. Full variable domain (remainder filled in from reference TRBV7-9 and TRBJ2-7): DTGVSQNPRHKITKRGQNVTFRCDPISEHNRLYWYRQTLGQGPEFLTYFQNEAQLEKSRLLSDRFSAERPKGSFSTLEIQRTEQGDSAMYLCASTPGLAGVYEQYFGPGTRLTVT.

V is TRBV28 and J is TRBJ2-7; TRBD1 agrees at 9 bases. Germline lookup yields CDR1 MDHEN and CDR2 SYDVKM. The CDR3 spans 16 residues. Trimming took 8 bases from V and 2 from J; bases not matched to a gene: 13. The CDR3 DNA reads as TGTGCCAGCTCCTCACTGGGGGACAGGGTCCCCTACGAGCAGTACTTC. Protein: CASSSLGDRVPYEQYF.

The gene calls are TRBV7-9 and TRBJ2-7; 12 bases are shared with TRBD2. Germline V gene data show CDR1 as SEHNR and CDR2 as FQNEAQ (reference sequence). V lost 5 bases, J lost 5 bases, and 7 bases stayed unmatched. The CDR3 covers 15 residues. The CDR3 loop is CASSPRTSGMDEQYF. CDR3 bases: TGTGCCAGCAGCCCAAGGACTAGCGGGATGGACGAGCAGTACTTC.

This clone has just one count. The chain combines TRBV7-9 with TRBJ2-7, with D perhaps assigned TRBD1 or TRBD2 (5 bases each). Per the germline V gene, CDR1 is SEHNR and CDR2 is FQNEAQ (reference sequence). The V gene lost 5 bases and the J gene lost 0 bases, with 14 bases spanning the gap. The CDR3 has 15 residues. Written as DNA, the CDR3 is TGTGCCAGCAGCCCTCGGACGGGGCCCTCCTACGAGCAGTACTTC. Amino acids: CASSPRTGPSYEQYF.

The chain combines TRBV5-5 with TRBJ2-7; TRBD1 is a possible D gene (5 bases). The CDR3 runs 15 residues. Germline lookup yields CDR1 SGHKS and CDR2 YYEKEE (reference sequence). The ends were cut back, 4 bases at V and 1 base at J, with 15 bases in the middle. CDR3 sequence (DNA): TGTGCCAGCAGCCAGGGCCTAATTTCTTCCTACGAGCAGTACTTC. Translating gives CASSQGLISSYEQYF. The full variable domain, with the rest looked up from reference TRBV5-5 and TRBJ2-7, is DAGVTQSPTHLIKTRGQQVTLRCSPISGHKSVSWYQQVLGQGPQFIFQYYEKEERGRGNFPDRFSARQFPNYSSELNVNALLLGDSALYLCASSQGLISSYEQYFGPGTRLTVT.

The V gene is TRBV29-1, the J gene TRBJ2-7, with 9 nucleotides matching TRBD1. Germline V gene sequence: CDR1 SQVTM, CDR2 ANQGSEA. With 8 bases clipped from V and 3 bases from J, the junction kept 11 bases outside the gene matches. This CDR3 is 14 amino acids long. CDR3: CSFLGGQGVYEQYF. The CDR3 region has the DNA TGCAGCTTTTTGGGGGGACAGGGAGTCTACGAGCAGTACTTC.

V usage is TRBV6-5 and J usage is TRBJ2-7, with no clear D. From germline, CDR1 is MNHEY and CDR2 SVGAGI. Trimming removed 6 bases from V and 4 bases from J, with 7 bases in between. The CDR3 has 11 residues. The CDR3: CASSRMYEQYF. CDR3 nucleotides: TGTGCCAGCAGCCGCATGTACGAGCAGTACTTC.

The gene calls are TRBV30 and TRBJ2-7; D may match TRBD1 or TRBD2 (5 bases each). CDR1 GTSNPN and CDR2 SVGIG come from the germline V gene (reference sequence). The CDR3 loop spans 16 amino acids. V was trimmed by 1 base and J by 10 bases, leaving 26 bases between them. For the CDR3, the DNA is TGTGCCTGGAGTGATCCAGTTGGTTCCTCAGTATGGGACCAGTACTTC. Protein: CAWSDPVGSSVWDQYF. The variable domain in full, completed from reference TRBV30 and TRBJ2-7, reads SQTIHQWPATLVQPVGSPLSLECTVEGTSNPNLYWYRQAAGRGLQLLFYSVGIGQISSEVPQNLSASRPQDRQFILSSKKLLLSDSGFYLCAWSDPVGSSVWDQYFGPGTRLTVT.

J is TRBJ1-1 and V is TRBV18; weak D call: TRBD1 (5 bases). The germline gives CDR1 KGHSH, CDR2 LQKENI. V was clipped by 3 bases and J by 3 bases, with 8 bases between them. The CDR3 consists of 13 residues. CDR3 sequence: CASSPRDHTEAFF. The CDR3, as DNA: TGTGCCAGCTCACCTCGGGACCACACTGAAGCTTTCTTT.

V gene TRBV5-6 combines with J gene TRBJ1-1; D not certain. V was shortened by 2 bases and J by 1 base, with 6 bases between the two germline ends. This CDR3 has 13 residues. Germline CDR1 is SGHDT and CDR2 is YYEEEE. In DNA form, the CDR3 reads TGTGCCAGCAGCTTTTGGCGGAACACTGAAGCTTTCTTT. Translation gives CASSFWRNTEAFF.

In DNA form, the CDR3 reads TGTGCCAGCAGTCTCCAGGGGGCCGAGCAGTTCTTC. Its protein is CASSLQGAEQFF. V and J are TRBV27 and TRBJ2-1, with 8 positions matching TRBD1. CDR3 size: 12 residues. Trimming took 5 bases from V and 10 from J; bases not matched to a gene: 4. The germline gives CDR1 MNHEY, CDR2 SMNVEV (reference sequence).

V usage is TRBV27 and J usage is TRBJ1-4; perhaps TRBD1 as D (6 bases). This CDR3 is built from 18 residues. V was trimmed by 4 bases and J by 3 bases, leaving 21 bases between them. Germline loops: CDR1 MNHEY, CDR2 SMNVEV (reference sequence). The CDR3 loop is CASSSSTLKDRPNEKLFF. Here the CDR3 DNA reads TGTGCCAGCAGTTCCTCAACCCTCAAGGACAGACCTAATGAAAAACTGTTTTTT.

The chain employs TRBV7-9 and TRBJ2-1; 9 bases are a match to TRBD2. Germline CDR1 SEHNR, CDR2 FQNEAQ (reference sequence). The V and J ends lost 3 bases and 2 bases, in that order; junction bases with no gene match: 2. The CDR3 is made up of 15 amino acids. The CDR3 DNA is TGTGCCAGCAGCTTGACTAGCGGAACCTACAATGAGCAGTTCTTC. Amino acids: CASSLTSGTYNEQFF.

This clone was seen only once. The chain has TRBV7-9 and TRBJ2-2; the D is unclear. The CDR3 length is 13 residues. Germline V gives CDR1 SEHNR, CDR2 FQNEAQ (reference sequence). Trimming took 2 bases from V and 6 from J, leaving 7 bases between them. The CDR3 nucleotides are TGTGCCAGCAGCTTAATGAATTCCGGGGAGCTGTTTTTT. It translates to CASSLMNSGELFF.

The CDR3 loop is CASSKGTSGEHQFF. DNA of the CDR3: TGTGCCAGCAGCAAAGGGACTAGCGGAGAACATCAGTTCTTC. This chain joins TRBV11-1 and TRBJ2-1; 11 nucleotides align to TRBD2. The CDR3 is 14 amino acids. V lost 5 bases to trimming and J lost 13 bases; unmatched junction nucleotides: 10. Germline V lookup: CDR1 SGHAT, CDR2 FQDESV (reference sequence).

The genes are TRBV4-1 and TRBJ2-7, with TRBD1 matching over 7 bases. CDR3 length equals 16 residues. Germline V lookup: CDR1 MGHRA, CDR2 YSYEKL. The V gene end was trimmed by 3 bases and the J gene end by 3 bases; junction bases not matched to a gene: 11. CDR3 in amino acids: CASSQVDRTASYEQYF. CDR3 nucleotides: TGCGCCAGCAGCCAGGTGGACAGGACGGCGAGCTACGAGCAGTACTTC.

This clone was observed a single time. V usage is TRBV21-1 and J usage is TRBJ2-7. TRBV21-1 is tagged as a pseudogene. This CDR3 comprises 14 residues. This CDR3 is CASSKGPRFYEQYF. In DNA form, the CDR3 reads TGTGCCAGCAGCAAAGGTCCAAGATTCTACGAGCAGTACTTC.

The rearrangement joins TRBV18 to TRBJ2-3; D may be TRBD2 (8 bases). V was clipped by 3 bases and J by 0 bases, with 16 bases between them. The CDR3 totals 17 residues. Germline V gene data show CDR1 as KGHSH and CDR2 as LQKENI. The CDR3 sequence is CASSPWRGDSSTDTQYF. The CDR3 DNA is TGTGCCAGCTCACCGTGGCGGGGGGACAGTAGCACAGATACGCAGTATTTT.